The rows below give T cell receptor beta chains drawn from one sample of a study of T cell repertoires in cytomegalovirus infection. These receptors are not linked to any known antigen. TCRdb independently ran MiXCR on the reads; one entry per CDR3 protein. This sample carries about 150,000 distinct CDR3 sequences, about 31% of them seen once, and the ten largest clones take 45% to 55%. The sample in question was CD8+ T cells from cultured PBMCs, obtained from culture after CMV antigen stimulation. The receptors shown here come from a human donor in good health (CMV status not recorded). Some clones in this sample may be carry-over from other donors' samples. Both conserved end residues are part of each CDR3. D genes are given only for firm matches. Part of the rows lack a size; the others show once, few, many or a class for expanded clones.

size,D,J,V,DNA,CDR3
many,.,TRBJ2-7,TRBV14,TGTGCCAGCAGGCAGGGGATGTACGACGAGCAGTACTTC,CASRQGMYDEQYF
many,TRBD2,TRBJ2-1,TRBV7-8,TGTGCCAGCAGCTTAGAGGCTAGCGGGGGCCTTAGCTCCTACAATGAGCAGTTCTTC,CASSLEASGGLSSYNEQFF
few,.,TRBJ1-4,TRBV19,TGTGCCAGTAGTATACCTCTTTGGGAGGCGGGGACAACTAATGAAAAACTGTTTTTT,CASSIPLWEAGTTNEKLFF
many,.,TRBJ2-1,TRBV7-8,TGTGCCAGCAGCTTAGAAGGTGCGAGCTCCTACAATGAGCAGTTCTTC,CASSLEGASSYNEQFF
few,.,TRBJ2-7,TRBV5-3,TGTGCCAGCCTATGGGGGAAGGGCAACTCCTACGAGCAGTACTTC,CASLWGKGNSYEQYF
many,TRBD1,TRBJ1-1,TRBV9,TGTGCCAGCAGCGTAAGTGGGCAGGGGGCCGCGATGGGTGAAGCTTTCTTT,CASSVSGQGAAMGEAFF
few,.,TRBJ2-7,TRBV6-5,TGTGCCAGCAGTGGGCAGGGGTATGAGCAGTACTTC,CASSGQGYEQYF
.,.,TRBJ1-1,TRBV6-1,TGTGCCAGCAGGCTACCCGGGAGGGCCGGACAGCGGACTCACACTGAAGCTTTCTTT,CASRLPGRAGQRTHTEAFF
.,.,TRBJ2-2,TRBV6-6,TGTGCCAGCAGTTTGAGCCTTGGCGGGGAGCTGTTTTTT,CASSLSLGGELFF
few,.,TRBJ1-1,TRBV9,TGTGCCAGCAGCCCCCGGAGGGGGACTGAAGCTTTCTTT,CASSPRRGTEAFF
.,.,TRBJ2-2,TRBV7-6,TGTGCCAGCAGCTTCGGGGACACCGGGGAGCTGTTTTTT,CASSFGDTGELFF
few,TRBD1,TRBJ1-1,TRBV5-6,TGTGCCAGCAATGTACAGGGGAGGACTGAAGCTTTCTTT,CASNVQGRTEAFF
.,TRBD1,TRBJ2-1,TRBV28,TGTGCCAGCAGTTGGACAGGGGGTTTAAATGAGCAGTTCTTC,CASSWTGGLNEQFF
.,TRBD1,TRBJ1-3,TRBV7-6,TGTGCCAGCATCTACAGGGGGCGCGGGGACACCATATATTTT,CASIYRGRGDTIYF
few,.,TRBJ1-5,TRBV2,TGTGCCAGTGGGGACGGGGATAGCAATCAGCCCCAGCATTTT,CASGDGDSNQPQHF
.,.,TRBJ2-5,TRBV7-6,TGTGCCAGCAGAGGACAGTACCAAGAGACCCAGTACTTC,CASRGQYQETQYF
many,.,TRBJ2-5,TRBV20-1,TGCAGTGCTACCCGATTGGATGGGACCCAAGAGACCCAGTACTTC,CSATRLDGTQETQYF
.,.,TRBJ1-1,TRBV4-2,TGTGCCAGCAGTCCCACTACAGGGTTGGACACTGAAGCTTTCTTT,CASSPTTGLDTEAFF
many,TRBD1,TRBJ1-4,TRBV2,TGTGCCAGCAGTAGGGGACAGTCTTCAACTAATGAAAAACTGTTTTTT,CASSRGQSSTNEKLFF
once,.,TRBJ1-4,TRBV5-8,TGTGCCAGCAGCTCTGGACAGTATGATGAAAAACTGTTTTTT,CASSSGQYDEKLFF
.,.,TRBJ2-7,TRBV19,TGTGCCAGTAGTACTGACGGAGTATACGAGCAGTACTTC,CASSTDGVYEQYF
many,TRBD1,TRBJ1-1,TRBV7-9,TGTGCCAGCAGCTTAATGGACAGGGCGAACACTGAAGCTTTCTTT,CASSLMDRANTEAFF
many,.,TRBJ1-2,TRBV19,TGTGCCACCGCACGGAGAGAGGCTAACTATGGCTACACCTTC,CATARREANYGYTF
many,TRBD1,TRBJ1-2,TRBV7-2,TGTGCCAGCAGCCCCGGGACAGGGCCCTCAGGAGTTGGCTACACCTTC,CASSPGTGPSGVGYTF
few,TRBD2,TRBJ2-1,TRBV10-3,TGTGCCATCAGTGAGCCGGGACTAGCGGGGGTCGACTCCTACAATGAGCAGTTCTTC,CAISEPGLAGVDSYNEQFF
.,TRBD2,TRBJ2-1,TRBV29-1,TGCAGCGTGGCGGGGGGGAACTCCTACAATGAGCAGTTCTTC,CSVAGGNSYNEQFF
.,.,TRBJ2-7,TRBV7-9,TGTGCCAGCAGCAGGGGCCTCCCCCCCTACGAGCAGTACTTC,CASSRGLPPYEQYF
few,.,TRBJ1-3,TRBV7-9,TGTGCCAGCAGCCTTATTCACGGAAACACCATATATTTT,CASSLIHGNTIYF
few,TRBD2,TRBJ2-1,TRBV20-1,TGCAGTGCTGAGGGACTAGCGGGGGCCGATGAGCAGTTCTTC,CSAEGLAGADEQFF
.,.,TRBJ2-6,TRBV19,TGTGCCAGTAGTGACTCGGGGGCCAACGTCCTGACTTTC,CASSDSGANVLTF
.,.,TRBJ2-1,TRBV7-9,TGTGCCAGCAGCTCATCGGCCGGGACCTATTATGTCAATGAGCAGTTCTTC,CASSSSAGTYYVNEQFF
many,TRBD1,TRBJ2-3,TRBV7-2,TGTGCCAGCACCCTCAGGGGGCTCGGCACAGATACGCAGTATTTT,CASTLRGLGTDTQYF
few,.,TRBJ1-2,TRBV7-8,TGTGCCAGCAGCACAGGATCGGGTGGCTACACCTTC,CASSTGSGGYTF
few,.,TRBJ2-3,TRBV2,TGTGCCAGCAGCGGATTGGGGTCGACAGATACGCAGTATTTT,CASSGLGSTDTQYF
.,TRBD1,TRBJ1-1,TRBV27,TGTGCCAGCAGTATCTACAGGGGTAGCACTGAAGCTTTCTTT,CASSIYRGSTEAFF
few,TRBD1,TRBJ1-6,TRBV27,TGTGCCAGCAGTTTACTCGGCAGGGGGGGTTCACCCCTCCACTTT,CASSLLGRGGSPLHF
.,TRBD2,TRBJ2-7,TRBV12-3/TRBV12-4,TGTGCCAGCAGGACTAGCGGGGGATTCTACGAGCAGTACTTC,CASRTSGGFYEQYF
.,.,TRBJ2-7,TRBV28,TGTGCCAGCAAAGAAGGGGCCTACGAGCAGTACTTC,CASKEGAYEQYF
.,.,TRBJ1-6,TRBV7-8,TGTGCCAGCAGCACCCGTCTTAGGATAGTGGATTCACCCCTCCACTTT,CASSTRLRIVDSPLHF
.,.,TRBJ1-2,TRBV5-1,TGCGCCAGCAGCTTGGTCGCAGGGTATGGCTACACCTTC,CASSLVAGYGYTF
.,.,TRBJ2-7,TRBV29-1,TGCAGCGTTGACTGGGGGATGGGCGAGCAGTACTTC,CSVDWGMGEQYF
.,TRBD1,TRBJ1-2,TRBV7-6,TGTGCCAGCAGCCCTAGGGACAGGGAATCCTATGGCTACACCTTC,CASSPRDRESYGYTF
few,TRBD1,TRBJ2-1,TRBV27,TGTGCCAGCGAAGGGACAGGGGGATATCGTGAGCAGTTCTTC,CASEGTGGYREQFF
.,TRBD1,TRBJ2-7,TRBV12-3/TRBV12-4,TGTGCCAGCAGCCGACAGGGCCCCTCCTACGAGCAGTACTTC,CASSRQGPSYEQYF
many,.,TRBJ2-5,TRBV9,TGTGCCAGCAGCGAATACGTCGCTTCGGGGACCCAGTACTTC,CASSEYVASGTQYF
.,TRBD1,TRBJ1-1,TRBV3-1,TGTGCCAGCAGCCAAGTAGCAGGGGGCGGCACTGAAGCTTTCTTT,CASSQVAGGGTEAFF
few,.,TRBJ1-5,TRBV12-3/TRBV12-4,TGTGCCAGCAGTCCACCAGAACCCGGGGAGGTCCCCAATCAGCCCCAGCATTTT,CASSPPEPGEVPNQPQHF
.,TRBD1,TRBJ2-7,TRBV4-1,TGCGCCGCATCCGACGGGACAGGGGTCCCCTACGAGCAGTACTTC,CAASDGTGVPYEQYF
few,TRBD2,TRBJ2-1,TRBV25-1,TGTGCCAGCAGTGAATGGGAGGGATACAATGAGCAGTTCTTC,CASSEWEGYNEQFF